These 31 T cell receptor beta chains share one sample of origin, sequenced in a study of cytomegalovirus exposure and HLA in healthy donors. This PCR relied on a set of 60 Vbeta primers and 13 Jbeta primers. Some clones are missing from TCRdb's copy, which holds only in-frame ones; the method was immunoSEQ multiplex PCR. Found here are around 200,000 clones, about 80% of them singletons; the top ten hold approximately 2.4%. The sequencing sample was made of PBMCs. All receptors derive from a woman aged 50 to 65 in good health and CMV-seropositive.

The chain uses TRBV6-6 and TRBJ1-1; no firm D call. This CDR3 region has 14 residues. Trimming removed 5 bases at V and 1 base at J, with 11 bases between. Germline V gene lookup returns CDR1 MNHNY and CDR2 SVGAGI (reference sequence). The CDR3 here is CASSRQRPNTEAFF. In DNA, the CDR3 is TGTGCCAGCAGTCGACAACGGCCGAACACTGAAGCTTTCTTT.

The chain recombines TRBV15 with TRBJ2-1; 9 bases match TRBD1. J gave up 7 bases and V 2 bases, and 6 bases lay outside the gene matches. CDR3 size: 15 residues. Germline CDR1 is LNHNV and CDR2 is YYDKDF (reference sequence). The CDR3, as DNA: TGTGCCACCAGCAGACCGGGACAGGGTCGGAATGAGCAGTTCTTC. Translated, it gives CATSRPGQGRNEQFF.

V usage is TRBV6-1 and J usage is TRBJ1-4, with 8 bases lining up with TRBD1. The CDR3 totals 13 residues. From germline, CDR1 is MNHNS and CDR2 SASEGT. The V segment lost 5 bases and the J segment 7 bases; nucleotides outside the gene matches: 3. The CDR3 loop is CASSSQGVEKLFF. CDR3 coding DNA: TGTGCCAGCAGTTCACAGGGGGTTGAAAAACTGTTTTTT.

The chain employs TRBV7-8 and TRBJ2-2; 7 nucleotides agree with TRBD2. The CDR3 consists of 14 residues. The ends lost 3 bases at V and 6 bases at J; junction bases unmatched: 4. The V gene's germline CDR1 is SGHVS and CDR2 FQNEAQ. For the CDR3, the DNA is TGTGCCAGCAGCTTGGGAGGGTGGGCCGGGGAGCTGTTTTTT. Translated: CASSLGGWAGELFF.

To note about this clone: The junction does not match germline at one end; this may be a read error. This chain's CDR3 is CASSFRRQFSF. The CDR3 bases are TGTGCCAGCAGTTTTCGGCGACAGTTTTCTTTT. The V gene is TRBV28, the J gene TRBJ1-4; D perhaps matches TRBD1 (5 bases). The CDR3 sequence is 11 residues long. Germline loops: CDR1 MDHEN, CDR2 SYDVKM. Filled out from reference TRBV28 and TRBJ1-4, the complete variable domain reads DVKVTQSSRYLVKRTGEKVFLECVQDMDHENMFWYRQDPGLGLRLIYFSYDVKMKEKGDIPEGYSVSREKKERFSLILESASTNQTSMYLCASSFRRQFSFGSGTQLSVL.

The chain recombines TRBV9 with TRBJ2-5; 13 bases are a match to TRBD2. This CDR3 region has 16 residues. The trim removed 4 bases at V and 2 bases at J, leaving 5 bases unmatched. The V gene's germline CDR1 is SGDLS and CDR2 YYNGEE. The CDR3 nucleotides are TGTGCCAGCAGCCCCGGGACTAGCGGGGATCAAGAGACCCAGTACTTC. It encodes CASSPGTSGDQETQYF.

This sequence joins TRBV11-3 and TRBJ2-5; maybe TRBD2 (6 bases). Deletions cut 0 bases from V and 4 bases from J, with 12 bases between. CDR3 length equals 15 residues. Germline V lookup: CDR1 SGHNT, CDR2 YENEEA. CDR3 residues: CASSLDGTRGETQYF. CDR3 nucleotide sequence: TGTGCCAGCAGCTTAGATGGGACTCGGGGAGAGACCCAGTACTTC.

The chain employs TRBV27 and TRBJ1-6; TRBD1 is a possible D gene (6 bases). In germline, CDR1 is MNHEY, CDR2 SMNVEV (reference sequence). CDR3 length equals 17 residues. V was pared by 0 bases and J by 6 bases, with 15 bases between. CDR3 residues: CASSLSRGPASNSPLHF. In DNA form, the CDR3 reads TGTGCCAGCAGTTTATCGCGGGGGCCCGCGAGTAATTCACCCCTCCACTTT.

The chain employs TRBV7-9 and TRBJ2-7; D is possibly TRBD2 (7 bases). Deletions cut 4 bases from V and 2 bases from J, with 21 bases between. Germline V gene data show CDR1 as SEHNR and CDR2 as FQNEAQ (reference sequence). The CDR3 spans 17 residues. The CDR3 loop reads CASSSWGGDNSPYEQYF. CDR3 bases: TGTGCCAGCAGCTCGTGGGGGGGGGACAACTCTCCCTACGAGCAGTACTTC. The full variable domain, with the rest looked up from reference TRBV7-9 and TRBJ2-7, is DTGVSQNPRHKITKRGQNVTFRCDPISEHNRLYWYRQTLGQGPEFLTYFQNEAQLEKSRLLSDRFSAERPKGSFSTLEIQRTEQGDSAMYLCASSSWGGDNSPYEQYFGPGTRLTVT.

The chain combines TRBV18 with TRBJ1-1; D is ambiguous. This CDR3 has 12 residues. Trimming stripped 3 bases from V and 10 bases from J, with 12 bases between. In germline, CDR1 is KGHSH, CDR2 LQKENI. The CDR3 nucleotides read TGTGCCAGCTCACCCGATACTTCTAGAGCTTTCTTT. Protein: CASSPDTSRAFF.

The V call is TRBV5-1, the J call TRBJ2-3, with D maybe TRBD1 (5 bases). Germline V lookup: CDR1 SGHRS, CDR2 YFSETQ. Trimming removed 4 bases at V and 6 bases at J, with 18 bases between. The CDR3 is made up of 15 amino acids. The CDR3 DNA reads as TGCGCCAGCAGCCTGAGACAGATTATGGTTGATACGCAGTATTTT. It is translated as CASSLRQIMVDTQYF. Supplemented by reference TRBV5-1 and TRBJ2-3, the full variable domain reads KAGVTQTPRYLIKTRGQQVTLSCSPISGHRSVSWYQQTPGQGLQFLFEYFSETQRNKGNFPGRFSGRQFSNSRSEMNVSTLELGDSALYLCASSLRQIMVDTQYFGPGTRLTVL.

V is TRBV16 and J is TRBJ2-5, with D maybe TRBD1 (6 bases). The J call is doubtful: the DNA matches TRBJ2-7 better. The germline V gene encodes CDR1 KGHSY and CDR2 FQNENV. The CDR3 contains 15 residues. The CDR3, as DNA: TGTGCCAGCACCCGACCACAGGGATACTCCTACGAGCAGTACTTC. Its protein product is CASTRPQGYSYEQYF.

The gene calls are TRBV5-3 and TRBJ1-5, with no clear D. TRBV5-3 is an ORF, with its function uncertain. With 0 bases removed from V and 4 bases from J, the gap between germline ends came to 17 bases. The CDR3 contains 17 residues. CDR3 residues: CARSLASNRQANQPQHF. The DNA of the CDR3 is TGTGCCAGAAGCTTGGCGAGTAATCGGCAGGCGAATCAGCCCCAGCATTTT.

The chain combines TRBV5-4 with TRBJ2-6; no definite D call. This CDR3 has 14 residues. Germline CDR1 reads SGHNT; CDR2 reads YYREEE (reference sequence). V lost 4 bases, J lost 1 base, and 6 bases lay in between. Here the CDR3 reads CASSPESGANVLTF. For the CDR3, the DNA is TGTGCCAGCAGCCCGGAGTCTGGGGCCAACGTCCTGACTTTC.

The chain carries TRBV6-6 and TRBJ2-5; TRBD1 aligns across 7 bases. The CDR3 consists of 15 residues. Per germline, CDR1 MNHNY and CDR2 SVGAGI (reference sequence). With V trimmed by 2 bases and J by 4 bases, 7 bases remained unmatched. The CDR3: CASSYTWTGGETQYF. The CDR3 DNA reads as TGTGCCAGCAGTTACACCTGGACAGGTGGAGAGACCCAGTACTTC.

The V gene is TRBV9, the J gene TRBJ1-3; a weak D match, TRBD1 (5 bases). This CDR3 has 20 amino acids. Germline V CDR1 and CDR2: SGDLS, YYNGEE. Trimming stripped 0 bases from V and 0 bases from J, with 22 bases between. CDR3 loop: CASSVEGGGRAGFSGNTIYF. The CDR3 DNA follows: TGTGCCAGCAGCGTAGAGGGTGGTGGCAGGGCGGGATTCTCTGGAAACACCATATATTTT. The variable domain in full, completed from reference TRBV9 and TRBJ1-3, reads DSGVTQTPKHLITATGQRVTLRCSPRSGDLSVYWYQQSLDQGLQFLIQYYNGEERAKGNILERFSAQQFPDLHSELNLSSLELGDSALYFCASSVEGGGRAGFSGNTIYFGEGSWLTVV.

The chain links TRBV6-5 to TRBJ1-4; D is ambiguous. The CDR3 spans 13 residues. V was shortened by 0 bases and J by 7 bases, with 6 bases between the two germline ends. Germline assignment: CDR1 MNHEY and CDR2 SVGAGI. The CDR3 DNA reads TGTGCCAGCAGTTACTCGGAGGGTGAAAAACTGTTTTTT. Translated: CASSYSEGEKLFF.

The rearrangement joins TRBV16 to TRBJ1-5, with TRBD1 as a possible D gene (5 bases). The CDR3 is 14 residues long. Looked up from germline, CDR1 is KGHSY and CDR2 is FQNENV. Trimming cost V 4 bases and J 3 bases, with 10 bases left between them. CDR3 nucleotide sequence: TGTGCCAGCAGCCCGCAGGGCTTCAATCAGCCCCAGCATTTT. Translated: CASSPQGFNQPQHF.

This clone was detected once. V usage is TRBV2 and J usage is TRBJ2-7; a possible D gene is TRBD2 (6 bases). Germline V lookup: CDR1 SNHLY, CDR2 FYNNEI. This CDR3 has 12 residues. Trimming removed 6 bases from V and 1 base from J, with 7 bases in between. Here the CDR3 DNA reads TGTGCCAGCAGCCGGGGGTCCTACGAGCAGTACTTC. Translated: CASSRGSYEQYF.

This clone was observed a handful of times. The chain uses TRBV30 and TRBJ1-6, with D possibly TRBD1 on 6 matching bases. Germline CDR1 and CDR2: GTSNPN and SVGIG (reference sequence). V was shortened by 0 bases and J by 6 bases, with 24 bases between the two germline ends. The CDR3 spans 19 residues. CDR3 sequence reads: CAWSVYIAPGDQFNSPLHF. CDR3 bases: TGTGCCTGGAGTGTATACATCGCTCCAGGGGACCAATTTAATTCACCCCTCCACTTT.

The chain uses TRBV11-3 and TRBJ1-1; TRBD1 is a possible D gene (5 bases). CDR1 and CDR2 from the germline V gene are SGHNT and YENEEA. Trimming took 5 bases from V and 0 from J, leaving 13 bases between them. The CDR3 contains 15 residues. The CDR3 sequence is CASSLGGGLNTEAFF. The DNA for the CDR3 is TGTGCCAGCAGCCTCGGGGGGGGACTGAACACTGAAGCTTTCTTT. Drawing the rest from reference TRBV11-3 and TRBJ1-1, the complete variable domain is EAGVVQSPRYKIIEKKQPVAFWCNPISGHNTLYWYLQNLGQGPELLIRYENEEAVDDSQLPKDRFSAERLKGVDSTLKIQPAELGDSAVYLCASSLGGGLNTEAFFGQGTRLTVV.

This chain joins TRBV7-2 and TRBJ2-7, with 13 bases fitting TRBD2. Trimming cost V 0 bases and J 2 bases; bases outside gene matches: 4. Germline-derived CDR1 and CDR2 are SGHTA and FQGNSA. There are 17 residues in the CDR3. The CDR3 region has the DNA TGTGCCAGCAGCTTAGCAGGGACTAGCGGGGCCCCCTACGAGCAGTACTTC. Amino acid sequence: CASSLAGTSGAPYEQYF.

In this sample, this clone turned up once. The gene calls are TRBV6-6 and TRBJ2-4, with D uncertain. Trimming shortened V by 0 bases and J by 5 bases, and 11 bases separated the two germline ends. The CDR3 is 15 amino acids. CDR1 is MNHNY and CDR2 is SVGAGI in the germline V gene (reference sequence). The CDR3 DNA reads as TGTGCCAGCAGTTACTCGACTGGGTCCCAAAACATTCAGTACTTC. Translating gives CASSYSTGSQNIQYF.

The chain couples TRBV7-8 to TRBJ2-7; 9 bases are a match to TRBD1. The germline gives CDR1 SGHVS, CDR2 FQNEAQ. The CDR3 extends over 14 amino acids. The V and J ends lost 9 bases and 4 bases, in that order; junction bases with no gene match: 10. This CDR3 reads CARPSGTGFYEQYF. CDR3 coding DNA: TGTGCCAGACCCTCCGGGACAGGGTTTTACGAGCAGTACTTC.

This chain connects TRBV28 to TRBJ2-7, with a weak D call TRBD1 (5 bases). V lost 3 bases and J lost 4, with 7 bases in between. Germline loops: CDR1 MDHEN, CDR2 SYDVKM. The CDR3 extends over 12 amino acids. CDR3 DNA sequence: TGTGCCAGCAGTTTGAAGGGGTACGAGCAGTACTTC. Translation gives CASSLKGYEQYF.

This clone was seen only a few times. The gene calls are TRBV1 and TRBJ1-1; the DNA was not compared with TRBD1, the D call given in the table. TRBV1 is described as a pseudogene. The CDR3 sequence is 13 residues long. The DNA for the CDR3 is TGCGCCAGCAGCCAAGGGCAGGGGACGGAAGCTTTCTTT. This sequence encodes CASSQGQGTEAFF.

This chain connects TRBV2 to TRBJ1-1; D uncertain. The germline V and J ends were trimmed by 3 bases and 1 base, with 9 bases remaining between them. This CDR3 contains 14 residues. Germline assignment: CDR1 SNHLY and CDR2 FYNNEI. CDR3 protein: CASSDRGGNTEAFF. The CDR3 nucleotides read TGTGCCAGCAGTGACCGAGGTGGGAACACTGAAGCTTTCTTT.

The chain has TRBV2 and TRBJ2-3, with TRBD2 matching 10 bases. Germline V gene data show CDR1 as SNHLY and CDR2 as FYNNEI. The CDR3 consists of 18 residues. V gave up 3 bases and J gave up 6 bases; unmatched junction bases: 15. Here the CDR3 reads CASSERNQRGGRGDTQYF. The CDR3 DNA sequence: TGTGCCAGCAGTGAGAGGAACCAGCGGGGGGGCCGAGGGGATACGCAGTATTTT. The complete variable domain, with remaining parts taken from reference TRBV2 and TRBJ2-3, reads EPEVTQTPSHQVTQMGQEVILRCVPISNHLYFYWYRQILGQKVEFLVSFYNNEISEKSEIFDDQFSVERPDGSNFTLKIRSTKLEDSAMYFCASSERNQRGGRGDTQYFGPGTRLTVL.

V usage is TRBV2 and J usage is TRBJ2-7, with TRBD2 identical over 8 bases. The CDR3 spans 15 residues. V lost 6 bases and J lost 6; bases outside the gene matches: 13. Germline CDR1 is SNHLY and CDR2 is FYNNEI. The CDR3 sequence is CASSLTDLGGGEQYF. CDR3 in DNA: TGTGCCAGCAGCCTAACCGACCTCGGGGGGGGCGAGCAGTACTTC.

The gene calls are TRBV5-1 and TRBJ2-5, with D possibly TRBD1 on 5 matching bases. CDR3 length equals 13 residues. Trimming took 0 bases from V and 2 from J, leaving 5 bases between them. Germline V gene lookup returns CDR1 SGHRS and CDR2 YFSETQ. CDR3 amino acids: CASSLGQQETQYF. CDR3 nucleotide sequence: TGCGCCAGCAGCTTGGGACAGCAAGAGACCCAGTACTTC. The full variable domain, with the rest looked up from reference TRBV5-1 and TRBJ2-5, is KAGVTQTPRYLIKTRGQQVTLSCSPISGHRSVSWYQQTPGQGLQFLFEYFSETQRNKGNFPGRFSGRQFSNSRSEMNVSTLELGDSALYLCASSLGQQETQYFGPGTRLLVL.

The chain uses TRBV6-1 and TRBJ2-1, with 9 bases matching TRBD1. The germline V gene has CDR1 MNHNS and CDR2 SASEGT. The CDR3 contains 14 residues. The V and J ends lost 4 bases and 14 bases, in that order; junction bases with no gene match: 12. The CDR3 loop reads CASSGGQGIRGEFF. The CDR3 DNA follows: TGTGCCAGCAGTGGGGGACAGGGTATTCGCGGGGAGTTCTTC.